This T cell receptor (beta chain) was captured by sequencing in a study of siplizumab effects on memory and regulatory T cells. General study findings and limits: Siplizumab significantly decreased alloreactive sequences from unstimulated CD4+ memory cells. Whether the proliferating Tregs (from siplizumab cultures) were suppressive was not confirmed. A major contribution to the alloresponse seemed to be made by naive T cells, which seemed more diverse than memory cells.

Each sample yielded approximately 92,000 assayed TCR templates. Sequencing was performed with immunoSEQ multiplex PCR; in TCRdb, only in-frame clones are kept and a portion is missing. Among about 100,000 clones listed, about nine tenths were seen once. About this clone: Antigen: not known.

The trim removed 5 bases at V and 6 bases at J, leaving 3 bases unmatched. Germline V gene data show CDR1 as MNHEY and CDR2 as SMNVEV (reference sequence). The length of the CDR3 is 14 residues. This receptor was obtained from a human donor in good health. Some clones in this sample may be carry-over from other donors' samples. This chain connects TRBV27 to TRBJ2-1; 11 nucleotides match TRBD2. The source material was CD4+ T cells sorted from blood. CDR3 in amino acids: CASSIAGGPNEQFF. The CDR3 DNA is TGTGCCAGCAGTATAGCGGGAGGGCCCAATGAGCAGTTCTTC.